Sequencing of this TCR beta chain was carried out in a study of CD8 T cells in ankylosing spondylitis. The CDR3 is made up of 14 amino acids. Unmatched junction bases numbered 11, after V lost 6 bases and J lost 3 bases. The germline V gene has CDR1 SQVTM and CDR2 ANQGSEA. Via MiXCR, TCRdb re-called the 5' RACE reads, giving one row per CDR3 protein. The table lists 200,000 to 300,000 distinct CDR3 sequences, about 30% of them singletons. This clonotype was counted ten times or more. The sequencing sample was made of blood, either unsorted or a sorted T cell fraction (not recorded which). This chain connects TRBV29-1 to TRBJ2-7, with 7 bases aligning to TRBD1. This TCR came from a male donor with ankylosing spondylitis or in good health (not recorded which). CDR3 region: CSVLQGIGGYEQYF. DNA of the CDR3: TGCAGCGTGTTACAGGGGATTGGTGGCTACGAGCAGTACTTC.